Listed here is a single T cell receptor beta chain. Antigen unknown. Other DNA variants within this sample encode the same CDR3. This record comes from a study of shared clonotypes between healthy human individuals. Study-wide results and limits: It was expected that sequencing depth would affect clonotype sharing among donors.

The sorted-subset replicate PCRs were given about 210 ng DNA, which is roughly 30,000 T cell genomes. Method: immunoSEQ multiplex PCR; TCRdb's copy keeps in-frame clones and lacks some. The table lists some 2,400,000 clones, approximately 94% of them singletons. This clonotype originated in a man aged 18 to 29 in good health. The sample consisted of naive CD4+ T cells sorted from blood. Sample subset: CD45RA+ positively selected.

The CDR3 sequence is CASSLGGGRQETQYF. CDR3 sequence (DNA): TGTGCCAGCAGCTTGGGCGGGGGGCGTCAAGAGACCCAGTACTTC. The chain carries TRBV5-4 and TRBJ2-5, with 8 bases fitting TRBD2. Germline V gene data show CDR1 as SGHNT and CDR2 as YYREEE (reference sequence). The CDR3 spans 15 residues. The J segment lost 2 bases and the V segment lost 0 bases, leaving 3 bases of the junction unmatched.